This TCR beta chain was sequenced for a study of OX40 agonist ivuxolimab in advanced cancers. Remarks on this clone: Antigen unknown.

General study results and limits: Specificity for antigen went undetermined in the expanded peripheral T cells.

The study sampled blood at baseline, cycle 4 day 1, and cycle 7 day 1. TCRdb's copy holds only in-frame clones and misses some; the assay was immunoSEQ multiplex PCR. The repertoire has 65,000 or so clones, approximately 88% of them found once; the top ten carry more than 2%. The germline gives CDR1 SGHRS, CDR2 YFSETQ. The CDR3 has 13 residues. Trimming took off 2 bases at V and 0 bases at J, with 6 bases between the two ends. This TCR derives from an adult with an advanced solid tumor such as melanoma, head and neck, liver or kidney cancer. The J gene is TRBJ2-7, the V gene TRBV5-1, with D perhaps matching TRBD2 (6 bases). Sequenced here: CD4+ or CD8+ T cells sorted from blood, sampled in a trial of the OX40 agonist ivuxolimab. The CDR3 loop reads CASSFGSSYEQYF. CDR3 DNA sequence: TGCGCCAGCAGCTTCGGGAGCTCCTACGAGCAGTACTTC. The complete variable domain, with remaining parts taken from reference TRBV5-1 and TRBJ2-7, reads KAGVTQTPRYLIKTRGQQVTLSCSPISGHRSVSWYQQTPGQGLQFLFEYFSETQRNKGNFPGRFSGRQFSNSRSEMNVSTLELGDSALYLCASSFGSSYEQYFGPGTRLTVT.